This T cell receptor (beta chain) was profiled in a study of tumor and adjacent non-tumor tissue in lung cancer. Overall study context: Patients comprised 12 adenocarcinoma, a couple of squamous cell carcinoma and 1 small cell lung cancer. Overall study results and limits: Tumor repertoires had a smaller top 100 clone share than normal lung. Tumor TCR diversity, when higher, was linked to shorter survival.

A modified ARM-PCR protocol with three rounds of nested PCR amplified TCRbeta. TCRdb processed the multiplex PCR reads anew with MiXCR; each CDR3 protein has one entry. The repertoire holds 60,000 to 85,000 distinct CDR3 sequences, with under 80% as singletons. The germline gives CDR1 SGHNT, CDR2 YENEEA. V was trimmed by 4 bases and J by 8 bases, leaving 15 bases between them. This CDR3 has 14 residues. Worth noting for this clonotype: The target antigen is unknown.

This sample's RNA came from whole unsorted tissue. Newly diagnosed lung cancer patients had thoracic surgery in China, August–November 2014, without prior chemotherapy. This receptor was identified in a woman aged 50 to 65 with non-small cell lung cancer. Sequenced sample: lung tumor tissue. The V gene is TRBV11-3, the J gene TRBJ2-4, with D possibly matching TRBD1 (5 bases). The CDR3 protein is CASSSTLEGDIQYF. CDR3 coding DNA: TGTGCCAGCAGCTCAACACTGGAAGGGGACATTCAGTACTTC. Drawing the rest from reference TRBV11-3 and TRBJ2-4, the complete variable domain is EAGVVQSPRYKIIEKKQPVAFWCNPISGHNTLYWYLQNLGQGPELLIRYENEEAVDDSQLPKDRFSAERLKGVDSTLKIQPAELGDSAVYLCASSSTLEGDIQYFGAGTRLSVL.